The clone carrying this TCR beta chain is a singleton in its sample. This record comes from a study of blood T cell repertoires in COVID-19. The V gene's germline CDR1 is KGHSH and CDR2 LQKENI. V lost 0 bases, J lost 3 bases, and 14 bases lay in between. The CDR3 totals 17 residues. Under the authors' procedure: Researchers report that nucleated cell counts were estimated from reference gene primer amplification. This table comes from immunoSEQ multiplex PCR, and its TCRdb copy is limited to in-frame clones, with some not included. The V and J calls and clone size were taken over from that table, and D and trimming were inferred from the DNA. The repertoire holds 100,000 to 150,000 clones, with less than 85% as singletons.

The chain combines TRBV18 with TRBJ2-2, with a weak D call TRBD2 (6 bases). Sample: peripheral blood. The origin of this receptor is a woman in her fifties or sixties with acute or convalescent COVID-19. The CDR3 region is CASSPPSGLGDTGELFF. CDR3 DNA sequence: TGTGCCAGCTCACCACCATCGGGACTTGGAGACACCGGGGAGCTGTTTTTT. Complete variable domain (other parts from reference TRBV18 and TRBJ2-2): NAGVMQNPRHLVRRRGQEARLRCSPMKGHSHVYWYRQLPEEGLKFMVYLQKENIIDESGMPKERFSAEFPKEGPSILRIQQVVRGDSAAYFCASSPPSGLGDTGELFFGEGSRLTVL.